One and the same sample provided the 17 T cell receptor beta chains below, sequenced in a study of Graves' ophthalmopathy and Graves' hyperthyroidism. Amplification of TCR beta CDR3 regions used RNA transcripts. The library came from an HTBI-primed first-round RT-PCR and a second-round multiplex PCR. TCRdb re-analysed the multiplex PCR reads in MiXCR, keeping a single row per CDR3 protein. The table has roughly 480,000 distinct CDR3 sequences, around an eighth seen once. Sample: blood. All receptors come from a woman in her 30s with Graves' ophthalmopathy.

This clonotype occurred many times. V is TRBV19 and J is TRBJ2-2; possibly TRBD2 for D (5 bases). This CDR3 comprises 13 residues. The V gene lost 8 bases and the J gene lost 4 bases, with 11 bases spanning the gap. Germline V gene sequence: CDR1 LNHDA, CDR2 SQIVND (reference sequence). The DNA of the CDR3 is TGTGCCAGTGGCAAAGCGGTCACCGGGGAGCTGTTTTTT. Translated: CASGKAVTGELFF.

This clonotype came up many times. This chain connects TRBV28 to TRBJ2-7; 11 bases are a match to TRBD2. CDR3 length equals 15 residues. After removal of 7 bases from V and 2 bases from J, the junction contained 7 bases not matched to a gene. Germline V gene data show CDR1 as MDHEN and CDR2 as SYDVKM. CDR3 in DNA: TGTGCCAGCAAAACGATTAGCGGGAGGGCCTACGAGCAGTACTTC. As protein: CASKTISGRAYEQYF.

This clonotype was seen repeatedly, ten times or more. The chain recombines TRBV28 with TRBJ2-2; TRBD1 matches at 7 bases. Per the germline V gene, CDR1 is MDHEN and CDR2 is SYDVKM. The CDR3 spans 16 residues. The J segment lost 2 bases and the V segment lost 3 bases, leaving 6 bases of the junction unmatched. CDR3 DNA sequence: TGTGCCAGCAGTTTTAAAAGGGGGCTAAACACCGGGGAGCTGTTTTTT. This translates into CASSFKRGLNTGELFF.

About this clonotype itself: This could be a read error, since a much larger clone is one nucleotide away. The V call is TRBV4-1, the J call TRBJ2-7; 7 positions agree with TRBD2. Per germline, CDR1 MGHRA and CDR2 YSYEKL. This CDR3 is built from 13 residues. For the CDR3, the DNA is TGCGCCAGCAGCCTGGGAGGGCCGGGGGAGCAGTGCTTC. Translation: CASSLGGPGEQCF.

This clonotype was detected ten times or more. This chain uses TRBV29-1 with TRBJ1-1; D is ambiguous. Germline CDR1 and CDR2: SQVTM and ANQGSEA. The CDR3 runs 11 residues. Trimming removed 3 bases at V and 2 bases at J, with 4 bases between. CDR3 nucleotides: TGCAGCGTTGAGTATAACACTGAAGCTTTCTTT. This sequence encodes CSVEYNTEAFF.

This clonotype was recorded at least ten times. The gene calls are TRBV25-1 and TRBJ1-6, with TRBD1 identical over 8 bases. Germline V gene lookup returns CDR1 MGHDK and CDR2 SYGVNS. The CDR3 is made up of 13 amino acids. V dropped 5 bases and J dropped 10; count of bases not matched to a gene: 4. The CDR3 DNA reads as TGTGCCAGCAGTACAGGGGGACAATCACCCCTCCACTTT. It yields the protein CASSTGGQSPLHF.

This clonotype appeared many times. The chain recombines TRBV7-8 with TRBJ2-5; maybe TRBD1 (6 bases). Deletions cut 3 bases from V and 5 bases from J, with 13 bases between. The CDR3 spans 14 residues. The germline gives CDR1 SGHVS, CDR2 FQNEAQ. This CDR3 reads CASSFKFGGETQYF. The CDR3 nucleotides are TGTGCCAGCAGCTTTAAGTTTGGGGGCGAGACCCAGTACTTC. Variable domain in full (rest from reference TRBV7-8 and TRBJ2-5): GAGVSQSPRYKVAKRGQDVALRCDPISGHVSLFWYQQALGQGPEFLTYFQNEAQLDKSGLPSDRFFAERPEGSVSTLKIQRTQQEDSAVYLCASSFKFGGETQYFGPGTRLLVL.

This clonotype came up a few times. This chain uses TRBV11-3 with TRBJ2-4; TRBD2 matches at 8 bases. This CDR3 has 16 amino acids. V was pared by 1 base and J by 3 bases, with 5 bases of the junction left unmatched. Looked up from germline, CDR1 is SGHNT and CDR2 is YENEEA. CDR3 sequence reads: CASSLVAGGGKNIQYF. The CDR3 DNA follows: TGTGCCAGCAGCTTAGTGGCGGGGGGTGGCAAAAACATTCAGTACTTC.

Remarks on this clonotype: Since a much larger clone is just one base distant, this may be a read error. CDR3 nucleotide sequence: TGCGCCAGCAGCCGTAGCGGGAGTCCAGAAGAGACCCAGTACTTC. Protein sequence: CASSRSGSPEETQYF. V is TRBV5-1 and J is TRBJ2-5, with 9 positions matching TRBD2. With V trimmed by 4 bases and J by 3 bases, 7 bases remained unmatched. The germline gives CDR1 SGHRS, CDR2 YFSETQ. CDR3 length: 15 residues.

This clonotype has at least ten counts. The chain has TRBV30 and TRBJ1-2; a possible D gene is TRBD1 (5 bases). Trimming removed 0 bases from V and 7 bases from J, with 6 bases in between. Germline-derived CDR1 and CDR2 are GTSNPN and SVGIG (reference sequence). This CDR3 comprises 11 residues. The CDR3 bases are TGTGCCTGGAGTGTCAGGGCTGGCTACACCTTC. Residues: CAWSVRAGYTF.

This clonotype was observed at least ten times. This chain uses TRBV7-2 with TRBJ1-1; unclear D gene. Germline CDR1 and CDR2: SGHTA and FQGNSA. This CDR3 has 13 residues. The V gene lost 3 bases and the J gene lost 1 base, with 6 bases spanning the gap. The CDR3 protein is CASSFPPNTEAFF. The DNA of the CDR3 is TGTGCCAGCAGCTTCCCACCGAACACTGAAGCTTTCTTT.

This clonotype was seen at least ten times. The chain employs TRBV2 and TRBJ2-7; D is unclear. Trimming cost V 4 bases and J 5 bases, with 3 bases left between them. The CDR3 consists of 10 residues. Germline V gives CDR1 SNHLY, CDR2 FYNNEI. Written as DNA, the CDR3 is TGTGCCAGCAGTGGACACGAGCAGTACTTC. Translating gives CASSGHEQYF.

This clonotype showed up many times. The genes are TRBV10-2 and TRBJ2-7, with 13 bases lining up with TRBD2. This CDR3 contains 16 residues. V was clipped by 6 bases and J by 3 bases; unmatched bases: 8. CDR1 is WSHSY, CDR2 SAAADI, per germline. CDR3: CASSHPGLAGVYEQYF. The CDR3 coding sequence is TGCGCCAGCAGCCACCCAGGACTAGCGGGAGTCTACGAGCAGTACTTC.

This clonotype came up many times. The chain combines TRBV6-5 with TRBJ2-7, with 8 positions matching TRBD2. The CDR3 spans 13 residues. Germline CDR1 is MNHEY and CDR2 is SVGAGI. The J segment lost 0 bases and the V segment lost 10 bases, leaving 5 bases of the junction unmatched. For the CDR3, the DNA is TGTGCCACGGGGGGGACCCTCTCCTACGAGCAGTACTTC. It translates to CATGGTLSYEQYF.

Comment on this clonotype: This may be a read error: a much more frequent sequence differs by one nucleotide. The chain employs TRBV6-2 or TRBV6-3 and TRBJ2-7; D remains unclear. This CDR3 comprises 11 residues. Germline V lookup: CDR1 MNHEY, CDR2 SVGEGT. Trimming stripped 2 bases from V and 5 bases from J, with 4 bases between. The CDR3 here is CASSYVHEQYF. The CDR3, as DNA: TGTGCCAGCAGTTACGTCCACGAGCAGTACTTC.

The chain is built from TRBV6-1 and TRBJ2-7; D may be TRBD2 (6 bases). The germline V gene has CDR1 MNHNS and CDR2 SASEGT. This CDR3 has 13 residues. V was pared by 3 bases and J by 5 bases, with 11 bases between. The CDR3 protein is CASSEPGGDEQYF. DNA of the CDR3: TGTGCCAGCAGTGAGCCCGGAGGGGACGAGCAGTACTTC.

Ten or more counts support this clonotype. The rearrangement links TRBV2 to TRBJ2-5; D is tentatively TRBD1 or TRBD2 (6 bases each). Germline V gives CDR1 SNHLY, CDR2 FYNNEI. The length of the CDR3 is 15 residues. Trimming left V 4 bases short and J 10 bases short, with 22 bases between. Here the CDR3 reads CASSVETGGFGNQYF. CDR3 DNA: TGTGCCAGCAGTGTTGAGACAGGAGGGTTCGGGAACCAGTACTTC.